This TCR beta chain was obtained from a study of beta chain features in type 1 diabetes. Every bit of the isolated RNA underwent reverse transcription, so sequencing read expressed TCRB transcripts. Sequencing was performed with immunoSEQ multiplex PCR; in TCRdb, only in-frame clones are kept and a portion is missing. This table holds 860,000 or so clones, about a sixth found once. Per the germline V gene, CDR1 is LGHNA and CDR2 is YNFKEQ. The CDR3 totals 16 residues. V was pared by 3 bases and J by 0 bases, with 9 bases between. Each sorted fraction was over 95% pure. The genes are TRBV4-2 and TRBJ2-6, with D uncertain. The receptor's source is a woman aged 18-29 years in good health. Source material: naive CD4+ T cells from blood. The CDR3 sequence: CASSHPLSSGANVLTF. CDR3 nucleotides: TGTGCCAGCAGCCACCCGTTAAGCTCTGGGGCCAACGTCCTGACTTTC.